This T cell receptor beta chain was obtained from a study of cytomegalovirus exposure and HLA in healthy donors. Whole-study results and caveats: In a later analysis, DRB1 alleles had the most associated TCRs; HLA-C alleles the fewest. Under in vitro conditions, three CMV-associated chains were confirmed as specific for CMV antigens. The study assumed roughly uniform donor sequencing depth for presence/absence analyses.

The germline V gene has CDR1 SQVTM and CDR2 ANQGSEA. V gave up 7 bases and J gave up 7 bases, with 14 bases separating them. The CDR3 is 12 residues long. Donors showed nominal health when sampled, although they likely had unrecorded immune exposures. As concerns this clone: Its cognate antigen is unknown. In this CDR3 the conserved last residue, phenylalanine or tryptophan, is missing, so a read error is likely.

The primer mix had 60 Vbeta and 13 Jbeta primers. The table came from immunoSEQ multiplex PCR; TCRdb's copy has only in-frame clones and leaves some out. This table holds just over 150,000 clones, around nine tenths found once. J is TRBJ1-5 and V is TRBV29-1; weak D call: TRBD1 (6 bases). Specimen: PBMCs. The sequence derives from a young woman in good health and CMV-seronegative. CDR3 sequence (DNA): TGCAGCGCCGGAGAGGGGGAGCAGCCCCAGCATCTT. This codes for CSAGEGEQPQHL.